This entry describes one T cell receptor (beta chain). It was during active infection that Seattle patients were enrolled and then longitudinally followed. This sample is part of a study of blood T cell repertoires in COVID-19. About the study: Material from acute and convalescent COVID-19 was sourced from the United States, Italy and Spain. PBMCs, B-cell-depleted T cells, or T cells were the source of the cDNA or gDNA that made up the material.

Original processing notes: Amplification of reference gene primers provided the estimated nucleated cell counts. The method was immunoSEQ multiplex PCR; TCRdb's version includes in-frame clones alone and lacks a portion of them. The DNA was the basis for D and trimming; V, J and clone size are from that table. The sample records 250,000 or so clones, 90% being singletons. V was shortened by 3 bases and J by 0 bases, with 9 bases between the two germline ends. CDR3 length equals 15 residues. From germline, CDR1 is KGHSH and CDR2 LQKENI. The sequenced material came from peripheral blood. This sequence joins TRBV18 and TRBJ2-1; no clear D gene. The clonotype comes from a woman in her sixties or seventies with COVID-19, enrolled during active disease. In DNA form, the CDR3 reads TGTGCCAGCTCACCGAGCGTAAGCTCCTACAATGAGCAGTTCTTC. Its protein product is CASSPSVSSYNEQFF.